The 23 T cell receptor beta chains given below trace back to one sample, sequenced in a study of regulatory T cells in long-lasting Graves disease. Assembly of TCR beta libraries relied on iRepertoire HTBI primers together with Arm-PCR of CDR3 regions. TCRdb reanalysed the multiplex PCR reads using MiXCR and keeps one entry per CDR3 protein. Of a few hundred thousand distinct CDR3 sequences listed, less than 25% are singletons. Time point defined: persistent/refractory GD, antithyroid drugs over 5 years with positive TRAb. There was RNA extracted from PBMCs, and the TCR library was made from it. Specimen: peripheral blood mononuclear cells (PBMCs), collected when the disease was refractory, from a patient treated with antithyroid drugs. The source of these receptors is a female donor with Graves disease.

This clonotype was seen more than once but under ten times. The chain is built from TRBV4-1 and TRBJ2-4; D gene unclear. V was cut by 5 bases and J by 3 bases, with 14 bases left in between. Germline-derived CDR1 and CDR2 are MGHRA and YSYEKL. This CDR3 has 15 residues. The CDR3 loop is CASSSHWTDKNIQYF. In DNA form, the CDR3 reads TGCGCCAGCAGCTCTCACTGGACCGACAAAAACATTCAGTACTTC.

This clonotype was observed a handful of times. The chain joins TRBV30 to TRBJ2-5, with 8 bases that match TRBD2. The J segment lost 9 bases and the V segment lost 5 bases, leaving 8 bases of the junction unmatched. The CDR3 runs to 12 residues. Germline lookup yields CDR1 GTSNPN and CDR2 SVGIG (reference sequence). CDR3 sequence: CAWASGGGPQYF. CDR3 DNA: TGTGCCTGGGCAAGCGGGGGCGGTCCCCAGTACTTC.

In this sample, this clonotype turned up many times. The V gene is TRBV24-1, the J gene TRBJ2-1, with 7 bases identical to TRBD2. Trimming removed 0 bases from V and 5 bases from J; junction bases left unmatched: 6. CDR3 length: 16 residues. Germline-derived CDR1 and CDR2 are KGHDR and SFDVKD. The CDR3 nucleotides read TGTGCCACCAGTGATTTGGAGCGGGAATCGAACAATGAGCAGTTCTTC. It is translated as CATSDLERESNNEQFF.

This rearrangement joins TRBV6-2 or TRBV6-3 to TRBJ2-1; D is unclear. CDR1 MNHEY and CDR2 SVGEGT come from the germline V gene. The CDR3 loop spans 12 amino acids. Trimming took off 6 bases at V and 5 bases at J, with 8 bases between the two ends. The chain's CDR3 is CASRDNNNEQFF. Here the CDR3 DNA reads TGTGCCAGCAGAGACAACAACAATGAGCAGTTCTTC.

The table lists this clonotype with many counts. The V and J genes are TRBV28 and TRBJ2-5; TRBD2 agrees at 7 bases. The CDR3 contains 13 residues. Germline trimming cut 4 bases from V and 7 bases from J; bases unmatched to any gene: 6. Per germline, CDR1 MDHEN and CDR2 SYDVKM. This chain's CDR3 is CASSWTRIGTQYF. The CDR3 coding sequence is TGTGCCAGCAGTTGGACTAGAATCGGGACCCAGTACTTC.

This chain connects TRBV11-2 to TRBJ2-3, with 7 bases matching TRBD1. V lost 6 bases, J lost 8 bases, and 8 bases stayed unmatched. This CDR3 comprises 13 residues. Germline V gene sequence: CDR1 SGHAT, CDR2 FQNNGV. CDR3 nucleotides: TGTGCCAGCAGACTCACAGGGGAACGTACGCAGTATTTT. Translated: CASRLTGERTQYF.

This clonotype was seen a single time. This chain links TRBV19 with TRBJ1-6, with TRBD1 identical over 8 bases. This CDR3 is built from 15 residues. Looked up from germline, CDR1 is LNHDA and CDR2 is SQIVND (reference sequence). V lost 5 bases, J lost 4 bases, and 4 bases stayed unmatched. The CDR3 sequence: CASSPRQGYNSPLHF. The CDR3 region has the DNA TGTGCCAGTAGTCCGAGACAGGGGTATAATTCACCCCTCCACTTT.

This clonotype was seen many times. The chain employs TRBV12-3 or TRBV12-4 and TRBJ1-1; 8 bases match TRBD1. Unmatched junction bases numbered 4, after V lost 3 bases and J lost 7 bases. The CDR3 totals 13 residues. The CDR3 loop reads CASSFTGGGEAFF. Written as DNA, the CDR3 is TGTGCCAGCAGTTTCACAGGGGGGGGTGAAGCTTTCTTT.

This chain links TRBV20-1 with TRBJ2-7; 7 bases map to TRBD1. Germline-derived CDR1 and CDR2 are DFQATT and SNEGSKA (reference sequence). The J segment lost 7 bases and the V segment lost 6 bases, leaving 18 bases of the junction unmatched. The CDR3 loop spans 15 amino acids. The CDR3 here is CSAGIQGFGSREQYF. The CDR3 DNA is TGCAGTGCCGGGATACAGGGGTTTGGCTCGCGGGAGCAGTACTTC.

Of note for this clonotype: A read error may be the cause here, since a much bigger clone is one base away. The chain is built from TRBV7-2 and TRBJ1-1; D ambiguous. Germline loops: CDR1 SGHTA, CDR2 FQGNSA. V lost 2 bases and J 1 base, leaving 5 bases between the germline ends. The CDR3 is 13 residues long. The CDR3 spells CASSLYWNTEAFF. The CDR3 nucleotides read TGTGCCAGCAGCTTATATTGGAACACTGAAGCTTTCTTT.

This clonotype came up many times. As DNA, the CDR3 is TGTGCCAGCAGGACAGGGGAGGACACCGGGGAGCTGTTTTTT. Its translation: CASRTGEDTGELFF. The J gene is TRBJ2-2, the V gene TRBV28; 8 bases fit TRBD1. The trim removed 6 bases at V and 3 bases at J, leaving 3 bases unmatched. Per germline, CDR1 MDHEN and CDR2 SYDVKM. The CDR3 is 14 amino acids.

This clonotype was detected many times. J is TRBJ2-5 and V is TRBV11-2; D is unclear. The CDR3 totals 13 residues. V was shortened by 3 bases and J by 6 bases, with 11 bases between the two germline ends. Germline V lookup: CDR1 SGHAT, CDR2 FQNNGV. The CDR3 sequence: CASSLAGQKTQYF. Written as DNA, the CDR3 is TGTGCCAGCAGCTTGGCAGGCCAGAAGACCCAGTACTTC. The whole variable domain, filled in from reference TRBV11-2 and TRBJ2-5, reads EAGVAQSPRYKIIEKRQSVAFWCNPISGHATLYWYQQILGQGPKLLIQFQNNGVVDDSQLPKDRFSAERLKGVDSTLKIQPAKLEDSAVYLCASSLAGQKTQYFGPGTRLLVL.

This clonotype was detected ten times or more. The DNA is omitted, as the CDR3 cannot be located on it reliably, and the CDR3 follows TCRdb's listing. The CDR3 loop is CASSSSREIETQYF. This sequence joins TRBV12-3 or TRBV12-4 and TRBJ2-5; TRBD2 is the table's D call and was not checked against the DNA. The CDR3 contains 14 residues when both ends are counted.

The chain carries TRBV20-1 and TRBJ2-5; D is ambiguous. This CDR3 spans 13 amino acids. In germline, CDR1 is DFQATT, CDR2 SNEGSKA (reference sequence). Trimming removed 7 bases from V and 2 bases from J, with 14 bases in between. The CDR3 DNA reads as TGCAGTGGGTCTGGCACCACTCAAGAGACCCAGTACTTC. Amino acids: CSGSGTTQETQYF.

This clonotype was counted a few times. V is TRBV29-1 and J is TRBJ1-4; perhaps TRBD1 as D (5 bases). This CDR3 contains 14 residues. Germline assignment: CDR1 SQVTM and CDR2 ANQGSEA. With 6 bases removed from V and 8 bases from J, the gap between germline ends came to 19 bases. The CDR3 DNA sequence: TGCAGCGTCGCCAGCGGGGGGATTGGCGAAAAACTGTTTTTT. It specifies CSVASGGIGEKLFF. Variable domain in full (rest from reference TRBV29-1 and TRBJ1-4): SAVISQKPSRDICQRGTSLTIQCQVDSQVTMMFWYRQQPGQSLTLIATANQGSEATYESGFVIDKFPISRPNLTFSTLTVSNMSPEDSSIYLCSVASGGIGEKLFFGSGTQLSVL.

The CDR3 is CASSITGTPGNTIYF. CDR3 in DNA: TGTGCCAGTAGTATTACGGGGACCCCTGGAAACACCATATATTTT. V is TRBV19 and J is TRBJ1-3, with a tentative D call TRBD1 (5 bases). The ends were cut back, 3 bases at V and 2 bases at J, with 11 bases in the middle. This CDR3 contains 15 residues. Germline CDR1 LNHDA, CDR2 SQIVND (reference sequence).

This clonotype has just a few counts. This rearrangement joins TRBV6-1 to TRBJ1-2, with 7 bases lining up with TRBD1. Germline CDR1 and CDR2: MNHNS and SASEGT. Germline trimming cut 5 bases from V and 1 base from J; bases unmatched to any gene: 7. The CDR3 contains 15 residues. The CDR3 here is CASSRRQGGNYGYTF. The CDR3 bases are TGTGCCAGCAGTCGCCGACAGGGTGGTAACTATGGCTACACCTTC.

CDR3: CASSENLSNYGYTF. DNA of the CDR3: TGTGCCAGCAGTGAAAACCTTTCCAACTATGGCTACACCTTC. This rearrangement joins TRBV2 to TRBJ1-2; D remains unclear. V was pared by 2 bases and J by 2 bases, with 9 bases between. CDR3 length: 14 residues. The germline gives CDR1 SNHLY, CDR2 FYNNEI.

This clonotype was detected ten times or more. The genes are TRBV29-1 and TRBJ1-4, with D maybe TRBD1 (5 bases). The CDR3 sequence is 13 residues long. Germline CDR1 SQVTM, CDR2 ANQGSEA. The V end was cut by 4 bases, the J end by 3 bases, with 9 bases between. CDR3: CSVGGEANEKLFF. The DNA for the CDR3 is TGCAGCGTTGGGGGCGAGGCTAATGAAAAACTGTTTTTT.

This clonotype was seen only a few times. The chain combines TRBV18 with TRBJ1-1; maybe TRBD1 (6 bases). The length of the CDR3 is 15 residues. V lost 5 bases and J 5 bases, leaving 18 bases between the germline ends. Germline values: CDR1 KGHSH, CDR2 LQKENI. The CDR3 DNA is TGTGCCAGCTCAGAGTTATCGACAGGTACTACTGAAGCTTTCTTT. Protein sequence: CASSELSTGTTEAFF.

This clonotype occurred many times. This chain uses TRBV28 with TRBJ1-6; 7 bases are a match to TRBD1. The CDR3 length is 17 residues. Trimming took 1 base from V and 3 from J; bases not matched to a gene: 6. Germline lookup yields CDR1 MDHEN and CDR2 SYDVKM. This CDR3 reads CASSLFEGGVYNSPLHF. Here the CDR3 DNA reads TGTGCCAGCAGTTTATTTGAAGGGGGCGTCTATAATTCACCCCTCCACTTT.

This clonotype was seen many times. The chain couples TRBV28 to TRBJ2-4, with D hard to call. This CDR3 spans 17 amino acids. Trimming stripped 4 bases from V and 0 bases from J, with 16 bases between. The germline V gene has CDR1 MDHEN and CDR2 SYDVKM. The CDR3 bases are TGTGCCAGCAGTTCCCCCGGTGAGGCGGTAGCCAAAAACATTCAGTACTTC. Its translation is CASSSPGEAVAKNIQYF. Full variable domain (remainder filled in from reference TRBV28 and TRBJ2-4): DVKVTQSSRYLVKRTGEKVFLECVQDMDHENMFWYRQDPGLGLRLIYFSYDVKMKEKGDIPEGYSVSREKKERFSLILESASTNQTSMYLCASSSPGEAVAKNIQYFGAGTRLSVL.

This clonotype appeared a few times. This chain links TRBV3-1 with TRBJ2-7; 7 nucleotides agree with TRBD2. The CDR3 length is 15 residues. Germline values: CDR1 LGHDT, CDR2 YNNKEL (reference sequence). J was trimmed by 2 bases and V by 1 base; bases with no gene match: 5. CDR3 sequence (DNA): TGTGCCAGCAGCCAAGCGGCGGGAGCCCCCTACGAGCAGTACTTC. Encoded protein: CASSQAAGAPYEQYF.